A selection of T cell receptor beta chains follows, all from one sample in a study of neurological immune-mediated disorders. TCRdb fed the 5' RACE reads into MiXCR, producing one record per CDR3 protein. The sample includes around 70,000 distinct CDR3 sequences, around 4.8% of them seen just once. Sequencing input: PBMCs. The receptors here all came from a woman in her sixties or seventies with multiple sclerosis. The CDR3 runs from the conserved cysteine through the conserved F or W. A D gene is named only where the DNA matches it firmly. The size of a clone is reported for some rows only, either as once, few or many, or as a class for expanded clones.

V: TRBV20-1; D: NA; J: TRBJ2-3; size: many; CDR3: CSTIQGSRTDTQYF; DNA: TGCAGTACGATCCAGGGGTCCCGCACAGATACGCAGTATTTT
V: TRBV6-4; D: TRBD2; J: TRBJ2-1; size: many; CDR3: CASSDSAETSGSDEQFF; DNA: TGTGCCAGCAGTGACTCGGCCGAAACTAGCGGGAGTGATGAGCAGTTCTTC
V: TRBV12-3/TRBV12-4; D: NA; J: TRBJ1-1; size: few; CDR3: CASSVGLVNTEAFF; DNA: TGTGCCAGCAGCGTGGGACTCGTGAACACTGAAGCTTTCTTT
V: TRBV7-2; D: TRBD2; J: TRBJ2-3; size: many; CDR3: CASSAPGLARTDTQYF; DNA: TGTGCCAGCAGCGCTCCGGGACTAGCCCGCACAGATACGCAGTATTTT
V: TRBV6-2/TRBV6-3; D: NA; J: TRBJ2-6; size: many; CDR3: CASSAASSGANVLTF; DNA: TGTGCCAGCAGTGCCGCCAGCTCTGGGGCCAACGTCCTGACTTTC
V: TRBV6-5; D: NA; J: TRBJ2-2; size: many; CDR3: CASSIETRGSGELFF; DNA: TGTGCCAGCAGTATAGAGACTAGGGGTTCCGGGGAGCTGTTTTTT
V: TRBV15; D: TRBD2; J: TRBJ2-3; size: many; CDR3: CATSRVPGVAGAVDTQYF; DNA: TGTGCCACCAGCAGAGTCCCGGGGGTAGCGGGAGCGGTAGATACGCAGTATTTT
V: TRBV15; D: NA; J: TRBJ2-2; size: many; CDR3: CATSRDPSNTGELFF; DNA: TGTGCCACCAGCAGAGATCCATCGAACACCGGGGAGCTGTTTTTT
V: TRBV29-1; D: TRBD2; J: TRBJ2-7; size: many; CDR3: CSVEDRAAGRAYEQYF; DNA: TGCAGCGTTGAAGATAGGGCGGCGGGGAGGGCCTACGAGCAGTACTTC
V: TRBV4-3; D: NA; J: TRBJ2-3; size: NA; CDR3: CASSQDMAFADTQYF; DNA: TGCGCCAGCAGCCAAGACATGGCTTTTGCAGATACGCAGTATTTT
V: TRBV20-1; D: NA; J: TRBJ2-1; size: many; CDR3: CSARDQQRSYNEQFF; DNA: TGCAGTGCTAGAGATCAGCAGCGCTCCTACAATGAGCAGTTCTTC
V: TRBV27; D: TRBD2; J: TRBJ2-7; size: few; CDR3: CASSFGTSGRGVLEQYF; DNA: TGTGCCAGCAGTTTTGGTACTAGCGGGAGAGGTGTCCTCGAGCAGTACTTC
V: TRBV18; D: NA; J: TRBJ2-1; size: few; CDR3: CASSPRDSAYNEQFF; DNA: TGTGCCAGCTCACCTAGGGACTCGGCCTACAATGAGCAGTTCTTC
V: TRBV6-6; D: TRBD1; J: TRBJ1-6; size: many; CDR3: CASSQQGGRSPLHF; DNA: TGTGCCAGCAGCCAACAGGGGGGGCGTTCACCCCTCCACTTT
V: TRBV5-1; D: NA; J: TRBJ1-2; size: many; CDR3: CASSLDQGSFNYGYTF; DNA: TGCGCCAGCAGCCTAGACCAGGGTTCATTCAACTATGGCTACACCTTC
V: TRBV20-1; D: TRBD2; J: TRBJ2-3; size: NA; CDR3: CSATPWEGPDTQYF; DNA: TGCAGTGCCACACCATGGGAGGGGCCAGATACGCAGTATTTT
V: TRBV4-3; D: NA; J: TRBJ2-6; size: many; CDR3: CASSQDTGTPGANVLTF; DNA: TGCGCCAGCAGCCAAGATACCGGGACTCCTGGGGCCAACGTCCTGACTTTC
V: TRBV15; D: NA; J: TRBJ2-5; size: many; CDR3: CATSRDRASSQETQYF; DNA: TGTGCCACCAGCAGAGACCGGGCCAGCAGCCAAGAGACCCAGTACTTC
V: TRBV12-3/TRBV12-4; D: NA; J: TRBJ2-5; size: many; CDR3: CASTPTGAETQYF; DNA: TGTGCCAGCACCCCTACGGGAGCGGAGACCCAGTACTTC
V: TRBV5-1; D: NA; J: TRBJ2-1; size: many; CDR3: CASSFGLGINEQFF; DNA: TGCGCCAGCAGCTTCGGCCTAGGGATCAATGAGCAGTTCTTC
V: TRBV12-3/TRBV12-4; D: TRBD1; J: TRBJ1-5; size: many; CDR3: CASSFGPGTGNQPQHF; DNA: TGTGCCAGCAGTTTTGGTCCCGGGACAGGGAATCAGCCCCAGCATTTT
V: TRBV9; D: TRBD2; J: TRBJ2-1; size: many; CDR3: CASSVTSERNNEQFF; DNA: TGTGCCAGCAGCGTCACTAGCGAGAGGAACAATGAGCAGTTCTTC
V: TRBV20-1; D: NA; J: TRBJ2-7; size: many; CDR3: CSIGTLGGEQYF; DNA: TGCAGTATAGGGACCCTCGGGGGCGAGCAGTACTTC